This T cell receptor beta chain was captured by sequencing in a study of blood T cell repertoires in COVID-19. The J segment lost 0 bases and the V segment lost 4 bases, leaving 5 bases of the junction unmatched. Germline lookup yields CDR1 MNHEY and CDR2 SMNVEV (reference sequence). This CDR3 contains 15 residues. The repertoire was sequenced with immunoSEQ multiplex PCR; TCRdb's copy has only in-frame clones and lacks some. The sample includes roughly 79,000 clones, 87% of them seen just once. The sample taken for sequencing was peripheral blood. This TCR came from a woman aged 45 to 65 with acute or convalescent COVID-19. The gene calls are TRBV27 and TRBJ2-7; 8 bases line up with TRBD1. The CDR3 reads CASSWTGLSSYEQYF. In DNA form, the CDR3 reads TGTGCCAGCAGTTGGACAGGGTTGAGCTCCTACGAGCAGTACTTC.